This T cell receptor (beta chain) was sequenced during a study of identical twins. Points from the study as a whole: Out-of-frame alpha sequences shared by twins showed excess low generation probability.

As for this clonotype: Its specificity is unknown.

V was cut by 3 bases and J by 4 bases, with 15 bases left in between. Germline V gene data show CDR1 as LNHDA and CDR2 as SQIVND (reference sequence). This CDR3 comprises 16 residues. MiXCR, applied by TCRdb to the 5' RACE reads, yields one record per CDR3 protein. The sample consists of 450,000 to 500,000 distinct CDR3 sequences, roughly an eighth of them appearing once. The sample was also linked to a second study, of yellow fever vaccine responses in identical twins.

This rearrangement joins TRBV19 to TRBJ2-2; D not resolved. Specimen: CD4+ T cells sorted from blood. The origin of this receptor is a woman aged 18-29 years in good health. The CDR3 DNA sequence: TGTGCCAGTAGTATGATAGGCCGGCTGGGCACCGGGGAGCTGTTTTTT. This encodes CASSMIGRLGTGELFF.